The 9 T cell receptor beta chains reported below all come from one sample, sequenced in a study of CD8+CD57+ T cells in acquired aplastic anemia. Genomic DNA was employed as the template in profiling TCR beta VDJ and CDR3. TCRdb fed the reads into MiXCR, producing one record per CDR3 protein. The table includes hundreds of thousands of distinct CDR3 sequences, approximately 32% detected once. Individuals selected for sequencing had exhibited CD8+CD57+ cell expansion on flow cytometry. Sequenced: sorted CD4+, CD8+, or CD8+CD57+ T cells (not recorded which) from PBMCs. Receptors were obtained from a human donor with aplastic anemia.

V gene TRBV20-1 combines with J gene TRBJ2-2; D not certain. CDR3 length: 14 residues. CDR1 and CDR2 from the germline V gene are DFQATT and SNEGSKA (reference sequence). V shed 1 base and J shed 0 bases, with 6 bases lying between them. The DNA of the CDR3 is TGCAGTGCTAGAGTCCCACCGAACACCGGGGAGCTGTTTTTT. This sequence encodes CSARVPPNTGELFF.

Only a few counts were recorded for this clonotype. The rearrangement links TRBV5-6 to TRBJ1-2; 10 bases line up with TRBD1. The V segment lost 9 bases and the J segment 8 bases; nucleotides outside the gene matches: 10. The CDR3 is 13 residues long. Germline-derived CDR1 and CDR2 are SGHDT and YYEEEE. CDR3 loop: CAILGQGEEGYTF. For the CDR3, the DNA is TGTGCCATCCTCGGACAGGGGGAAGAAGGCTACACCTTC.

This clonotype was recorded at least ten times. CDR3 sequence (DNA): TGCAGTGCTAGAGACCAAAGAGGCGGGAATATTTGGTCACCCCTCCACTTT. Amino acids: CSARDQRGGNIWSPLHF. The chain is built from TRBV20-1 and TRBJ1-6; D unresolved. This CDR3 comprises 17 residues. V lost 0 bases and J 10 bases, leaving 22 bases between the germline ends. CDR1 DFQATT and CDR2 SNEGSKA come from the germline V gene (reference sequence).

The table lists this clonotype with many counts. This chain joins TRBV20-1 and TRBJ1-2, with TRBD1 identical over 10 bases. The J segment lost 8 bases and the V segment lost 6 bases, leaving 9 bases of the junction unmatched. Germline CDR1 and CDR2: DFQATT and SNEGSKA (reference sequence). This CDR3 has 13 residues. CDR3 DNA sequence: TGCAGTGCCAGACAGGGGGCGTCAGGCGGCTACACCTTC. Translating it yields CSARQGASGGYTF.

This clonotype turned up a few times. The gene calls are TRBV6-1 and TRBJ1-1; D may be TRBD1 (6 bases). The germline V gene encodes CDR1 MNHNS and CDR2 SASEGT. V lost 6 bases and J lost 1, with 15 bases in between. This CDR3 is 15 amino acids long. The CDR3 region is CASSDKPGANTEAFF. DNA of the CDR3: TGTGCCAGCAGCGATAAGCCGGGGGCGAACACTGAAGCTTTCTTT.

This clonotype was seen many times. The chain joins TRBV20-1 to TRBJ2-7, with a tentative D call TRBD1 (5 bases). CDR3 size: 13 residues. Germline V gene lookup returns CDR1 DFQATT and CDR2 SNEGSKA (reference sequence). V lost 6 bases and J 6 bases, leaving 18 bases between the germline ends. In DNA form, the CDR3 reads TGCAGTGCCCCAGCACAGGCCGCGTCCGAGCAGTACTTC. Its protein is CSAPAQAASEQYF.

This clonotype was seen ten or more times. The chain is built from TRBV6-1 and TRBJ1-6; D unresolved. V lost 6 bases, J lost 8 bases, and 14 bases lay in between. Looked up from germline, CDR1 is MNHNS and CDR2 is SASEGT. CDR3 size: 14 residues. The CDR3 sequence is CASRHSVADSPLHF. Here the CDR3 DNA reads TGTGCCAGCAGGCACAGCGTTGCGGATTCACCCCTCCACTTT.

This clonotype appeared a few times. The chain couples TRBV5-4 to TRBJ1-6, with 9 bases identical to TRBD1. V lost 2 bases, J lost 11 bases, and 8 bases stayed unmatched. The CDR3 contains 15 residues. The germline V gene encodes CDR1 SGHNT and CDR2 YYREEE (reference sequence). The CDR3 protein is CASSFAGQGYPPLHF. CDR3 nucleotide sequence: TGTGCCAGCAGCTTCGCGGGACAGGGCTATCCACCCCTCCACTTT. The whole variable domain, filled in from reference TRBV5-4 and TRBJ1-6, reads ETGVTQSPTHLIKTRGQQVTLRCSSQSGHNTVSWYQQALGQGPQFIFQYYREEENGRGNFPPRFSGLQFPNYSSELNVNALELDDSALYLCASSFAGQGYPPLHFGNGTRLTVT.

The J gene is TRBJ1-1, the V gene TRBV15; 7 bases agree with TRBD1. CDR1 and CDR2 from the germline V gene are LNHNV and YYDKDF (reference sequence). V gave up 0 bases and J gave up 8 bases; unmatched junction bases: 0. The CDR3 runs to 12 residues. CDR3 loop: CATSRETGEAFF. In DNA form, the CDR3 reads TGTGCCACCAGCAGAGAGACAGGGGAAGCTTTCTTT.